This TCR beta chain derives from a study of identifying expanded T cells in peripheral blood. Looked up from germline, CDR1 is MNHNY and CDR2 is SVGAGI (reference sequence). This CDR3 region has 15 residues. V was pared by 6 bases and J by 5 bases, with 16 bases between. The table came from immunoSEQ multiplex PCR; TCRdb's copy has only in-frame clones and leaves some out. Of 85,000 to 100,000 clones in the sample, 88% were seen once. The material sequenced was blood. The chain carries TRBV6-6 and TRBJ1-4, with D possibly matching TRBD1 (5 bases). This TCR came from a person aged 18 to 75 in good health. The CDR3 is CASSPTDRMNEKLFF. The CDR3 nucleotides are TGTGCCAGCAGCCCCACCGACAGAATGAATGAAAAACTGTTTTTT.